This TCR beta chain was obtained from a study of T cell responses to AZD1222 COVID-19 vaccine. Clones were sequenced by immunoSEQ multiplex PCR, and TCRdb holds only the in-frame ones, with some missing. Of 100,000 to 150,000 clones listed, about nine tenths are singletons. Germline V gene sequence: CDR1 MGHRA, CDR2 YSYEKL. V lost 4 bases, J lost 5 bases, and 12 bases lay in between. The CDR3 totals 14 residues. The study's findings and limits: Repertoire samples came only from after the peak T cell response. Females outnumbered males among donors, who were mostly white British; clonal diversity was possibly underestimated.

On this clone: Its antigen is unknown.

This receptor was taken from an adult in good health. This rearrangement joins TRBV4-1 to TRBJ1-3, with D perhaps matching TRBD1 (5 bases). The sequencing here drew on peripheral blood, taken on day 0 of AZD1222 vaccination. The CDR3 DNA is TGCGCCAGCAGCCTTGGGACGGACCGAAACACCATATATTTT. It encodes CASSLGTDRNTIYF.